This TCR beta chain was recorded in a study of Ad26.COV2.S vaccination and SARS-CoV-2 variants. Indicated treatment: roughly 19 received Ad26.COV2.S at low or high dose, single or two shots; about 5 received placebo; per-sample allocation not given. Sampling occurred on day 63 after the first vaccine or placebo injection. It was Wuhan-strain SARS-CoV-2 spike that the Ad26 vaccine vector expressed. Here immunoSEQ multiplex PCR was the method, and the copy in TCRdb shows in-frame clones only, minus some. The sample consists of about 440,000 clones, 80% to 95% of them appearing once. As regards this clone: As yet, its antigen is unknown.

Study-wide points: Substantial breadth was reportedly displayed by spike-specific CD8+ and CD4+ T cell responses after vaccination.

The CDR3 extends over 13 amino acids. Germline V lookup: CDR1 MNHEY, CDR2 SVGEGT. V lost 2 bases and J 0 bases, leaving 5 bases between the germline ends. The TCR originated in a person between 18 and 60 years old who received the Ad26.COV2.S COVID-19 vaccine or a placebo. The sequencing here drew on peripheral blood, taken in a trial of Ad26.COV2.S vaccine versus placebo. The chain couples TRBV6-2 or TRBV6-3 to TRBJ2-7, with D unclear. The CDR3 sequence is CASSYPLSYEQYF. Here the CDR3 DNA reads TGTGCCAGCAGTTACCCCCTCTCCTACGAGCAGTACTTC.